The sequence of this T cell receptor (beta chain) was determined in a study of blood T cell repertoires in COVID-19. Participants were aged about 18 to 100 years, lived in around 22 US areas, and enrolled virtually. Only in-frame clones appear in the TCRdb table, and some are missing; sequencing was by immunoSEQ multiplex PCR. The sample carries over 150,000 clones, 87% recorded once. Per germline, CDR1 GTSNPN and CDR2 SVGIG (reference sequence). Trimming pared 0 bases from V and 2 bases from J, leaving 11 bases between. CDR3 length: 15 residues. V gene TRBV30 combines with J gene TRBJ1-3; a weak D match, TRBD1 (5 bases). What was sequenced was PBMCs or T cells enriched from blood (not recorded which). The sequence was obtained from a woman aged 25 to 39 who had recovered from COVID-19. CDR3 sequence: CAWSVGAGPGNTIYF. The DNA for the CDR3 is TGTGCCTGGAGTGTAGGGGCAGGGCCTGGAAACACCATATATTTT.